A selection of T cell receptor beta chains follows, all from one sample in a study of cytomegalovirus exposure and HLA in healthy donors. This table comes from immunoSEQ multiplex PCR, and its TCRdb copy is limited to in-frame clones, with some not included. Of 190,000 or so clones listed, roughly four fifths are singletons. Sequenced: PBMCs. These receptors came from a man aged 50 to 60 in good health and CMV-seronegative. Both conserved end residues are part of each CDR3. The order of the fields is J gene, clone size, D gene, V gene, CDR3 protein, CDR3 DNA. A D gene is named only where the DNA matches it firmly. Expanded clones get a size class; other rows say once, few or many, or leave the size out.

>TRBJ2-4|.|.|TRBV11-2
CASSRGNIQYF
TGTGCCAGCAGCAGGGGAAACATTCAGTACTTC
>TRBJ2-2|.|TRBD1|TRBV7-8
CASSPRQGRYTGELFF
TGTGCCAGCAGCCCCCGACAGGGCCGCTACACCGGGGAGCTGTTTTTT
>TRBJ1-4|once|.|TRBV5-1
CASSLNRGYEKLFF
TGCGCCAGCAGCTTGAATCGGGGGTATGAAAAACTGTTTTTT
>TRBJ1-5|.|.|TRBV5-6
CASRLQGYGNQPQHF
TGTGCCAGCAGGTTACAGGGATACGGCAATCAGCCCCAGCATTTT
>TRBJ2-1|few|.|TRBV4-1
CASSQDLLQGRYNEQFF
TGCGCCAGCAGCCAAGATCTCCTACAGGGGAGGTACAATGAGCAGTTCTTC
>TRBJ2-1|once|TRBD2|TRBV13
CASSLSGISYNEQFF
TGTGCCAGCAGCCTTAGCGGGATTTCGTACAATGAGCAGTTCTTC
>TRBJ2-2|.|.|TRBV7-8
CASSLVGGGNTGELFF
TGTGCCAGCAGCTTAGTAGGCGGGGGCAACACCGGGGAGCTGTTTTTT
>TRBJ1-1|once|.|TRBV7-6
CASSLSPDTEAFF
TGTGCCAGCAGCTTAAGTCCGGACACTGAAGCTTTCTTT
>TRBJ2-5|.|.|TRBV4-3
CASSHADLRETQYF
TGCGCCAGCAGCCACGCGGACTTGAGGGAGACCCAGTACTTC
>TRBJ2-6|.|.|TRBV7-9
CAGITGSPGANVLTF
TGTGCCGGGATAACAGGTTCTCCCGGGGCCAACGTCCTGACTTTC
>TRBJ1-2|.|TRBD1|TRBV19
CASMRQGVNYGYTF
TGTGCCAGTATGAGGCAGGGGGTAAACTATGGCTACACCTTC
>TRBJ2-5|.|.|TRBV11-2
CASSRPRREETQYF
TGTGCCAGCAGCCGGCCGCGGCGAGAAGAGACCCAGTACTTC
>TRBJ1-4|few|.|TRBV18
CASSPGRGEKLFF
TGTGCCAGCTCACCCGGACGGGGTGAAAAACTGTTTTTT
>TRBJ2-1|.|.|TRBV30
CAWSSTTNNEQFF
TGTGCCTGGAGTTCTACTACGAACAATGAGCAGTTCTTC
>TRBJ2-2|.|TRBD1|TRBV7-9
CSSRPPGQGTGELFF
TGTTCCAGCAGGCCCCCGGGACAGGGAACCGGGGAGCTGTTTTTT
>TRBJ1-2|.|.|TRBV6-5
CATHDRIYGYTF
TGTGCCACCCACGACAGGATCTATGGCTACACCTTC
>TRBJ1-3|.|.|TRBV7-8
CASSLVGLRGNTIYF
TGTGCCAGCAGCTTAGTAGGACTGAGGGGAAACACCATATATTTT
>TRBJ1-5|.|TRBD1|TRBV2
CASNRQGAFSNQPQHF
TGTGCCAGCAACCGACAGGGGGCGTTTAGCAATCAGCCCCAGCATTTT
>TRBJ1-2|.|.|TRBV28
CASSLERGYGYTF
TGTGCCAGCAGTTTAGAGCGGGGCTATGGCTACACCTTC
>TRBJ2-1|.|TRBD2|TRBV10-3
CAISGSGGSSSYNEQFF
TGTGCCATCAGTGGTAGCGGGGGGTCGAGCTCCTACAATGAGCAGTTCTTC
>TRBJ2-5|.|.|TRBV7-9
CASSLAPALGETQYF
TGTGCCAGCAGCTTAGCCCCGGCCCTAGGAGAGACCCAGTACTTC
>TRBJ1-3|.|.|TRBV6-6
CASRLTRESGNTIYF
TGTGCCAGCAGACTGACCCGGGAATCTGGAAACACCATATATTTT
>TRBJ2-7|.|TRBD1|TRBV5-1
CASSQGAEEQYF
TGCGCCAGCAGCCAGGGGGCGGAGGAGCAGTACTTC
>TRBJ1-1|few|.|TRBV2
CASSERGEAFF
TGTGCCAGCAGTGAGCGAGGTGAAGCTTTCTTT
>TRBJ2-1|.|.|TRBV28
CASSLIRRGNEQFF
TGTGCCAGCAGTTTAATAAGGCGGGGCAATGAGCAGTTCTTC
>TRBJ1-2|.|TRBD1|TRBV5-4
CASSLGTGGWGNYGYTF
TGTGCCAGCAGCTTGGGGACAGGGGGTTGGGGTAACTATGGCTACACCTTC
>TRBJ1-3|.|.|TRBV2
CASSVDRPSSGNTIYF
TGTGCCAGCAGTGTTGACAGGCCGAGCTCTGGAAACACCATATATTTT
>TRBJ1-2|.|.|TRBV6-5
CASIHPRGGRNGYTF
TGTGCCAGCATTCACCCTAGGGGGGGGCGAAATGGCTACACCTTC
>TRBJ1-3|once|.|TRBV5-3
CARSLAARQSSGNTIYF
TGTGCCAGAAGCTTGGCCGCGCGGCAGAGCTCTGGAAACACCATATATTTT
>TRBJ2-7|.|.|TRBV7-2
CASSGQALSLYEQYF
TGTGCCAGCAGCGGACAAGCACTCTCACTTTACGAGCAGTACTTC
>TRBJ1-5|.|TRBD1|TRBV2
CASSGQGAPNQPQHF
TGTGCCAGCAGTGGGCAGGGGGCCCCCAATCAGCCCCAGCATTTT
>TRBJ1-1|.|.|TRBV28
CASPRGGEAFF
TGTGCCAGCCCCCGGGGGGGTGAAGCTTTCTTT
>TRBJ2-3|.|.|TRBV10-3
CAISEGTVTDTQYF
TGTGCCATCAGTGAGGGGACTGTCACAGATACGCAGTATTTT
>TRBJ2-7|.|.|TRBV6-1
CASNVWGGGSYEQYF
TGTGCCAGCAATGTTTGGGGTGGGGGCTCCTACGAGCAGTACTTC
>TRBJ1-2|.|.|TRBV5-6
CASSLDRLRIYGYTF
TGTGCCAGCAGCTTGGACAGGTTGCGTATCTATGGCTACACCTTC
>TRBJ2-5|.|.|TRBV20-1
CSARETQYF
TGCAGTGCCAGAGAGACCCAGTACTTC
>TRBJ2-7|once|TRBD1|TRBV13
CASSNVFRGRSYEQYF
TGTGCCAGCAGCAACGTTTTTAGGGGGCGATCCTACGAGCAGTACTTC
>TRBJ2-5|once|.|TRBV30
CAGSRTVETQYF
TGTGCCGGGAGCAGGACTGTGGAGACCCAGTACTTC
>TRBJ2-2|.|.|TRBV7-9
CASSRLDTGELFF
TGTGCCAGCAGCCGTCTAGACACCGGGGAGCTGTTTTTT
>TRBJ2-7|.|.|TRBV28
CASIMGGSYEQYF
TGTGCCAGCATCATGGGGGGTTCCTACGAGCAGTACTTC
>TRBJ1-2|.|.|TRBV29-1
CSVGKGYVLYGYTF
TGCAGCGTTGGAAAGGGGTACGTTCTCTATGGCTACACCTTC
>TRBJ2-2|once|.|TRBV5-1
CASSRSGPNTGELFF
TGCGCCAGCAGCCGTAGCGGTCCTAACACCGGGGAGCTGTTTTTT
>TRBJ2-6|.|.|TRBV13
CASSLRGELSGANVLTF
TGTGCCAGCAGCCTCCGCGGAGAGCTCTCTGGGGCCAACGTCCTGACTTTC
>TRBJ2-5|.|.|TRBV6-6
CASSHSNGETQYF
TGTGCCAGCAGCCACAGCAATGGTGAGACCCAGTACTTC
>TRBJ1-4|.|.|TRBV11-2
CASSLPGGGLGEKLFF
TGTGCCAGCAGCTTGCCCGGGGGGGGCCTAGGAGAAAAACTGTTTTTT
>TRBJ1-5|.|.|TRBV27
CASRAGGRYQPQHF
TGTGCCAGCAGGGCGGGGGGGAGGTATCAGCCCCAGCATTTT
>TRBJ1-4|.|.|TRBV28
CASSPWETNEKLFF
TGTGCCAGCAGCCCTTGGGAGACTAATGAAAAACTGTTTTTT
>TRBJ2-5|.|TRBD1|TRBV13
CASSFGTGGEETQYF
TGTGCCAGCAGCTTCGGGACAGGGGGTGAAGAGACCCAGTACTTC
>TRBJ2-2|.|TRBD2|TRBV28
CTSSPGGGRANTGELFF
TGTACCAGCAGTCCGGGCGGGGGAAGAGCGAACACCGGGGAGCTGTTTTTT
>TRBJ2-1|.|.|TRBV6-4
CASSPQGSAYNEQFF
TGTGCCAGCAGTCCGCAGGGGTCTGCCTACAATGAGCAGTTCTTC
>TRBJ1-1|.|.|TRBV2
CASRVGGTEAFF
TGTGCCAGCAGAGTAGGGGGTACTGAAGCTTTCTTT
>TRBJ2-3|.|.|TRBV6-6
CASSHRTSGEQYF
TGTGCCAGCAGTCACCGGACTTCCGGGGAGCAGTATTTT
>TRBJ2-1|.|TRBD2|TRBV7-9
CASSLVQRTSGRPSNEQFF
TGTGCCAGCAGCTTGGTACAACGGACTAGCGGGAGGCCCTCCAATGAGCAGTTCTTC
>TRBJ1-4|.|TRBD1|TRBV18
CASSSGQGRNEKLFF
TGTGCCAGCTCATCTGGACAGGGGAGGAATGAAAAACTGTTTTTT
>TRBJ2-4|.|.|TRBV5-1
CASSFPDIGKNIQYF
TGCGCCAGCAGCTTCCCTGACATAGGCAAAAACATTCAGTACTTC